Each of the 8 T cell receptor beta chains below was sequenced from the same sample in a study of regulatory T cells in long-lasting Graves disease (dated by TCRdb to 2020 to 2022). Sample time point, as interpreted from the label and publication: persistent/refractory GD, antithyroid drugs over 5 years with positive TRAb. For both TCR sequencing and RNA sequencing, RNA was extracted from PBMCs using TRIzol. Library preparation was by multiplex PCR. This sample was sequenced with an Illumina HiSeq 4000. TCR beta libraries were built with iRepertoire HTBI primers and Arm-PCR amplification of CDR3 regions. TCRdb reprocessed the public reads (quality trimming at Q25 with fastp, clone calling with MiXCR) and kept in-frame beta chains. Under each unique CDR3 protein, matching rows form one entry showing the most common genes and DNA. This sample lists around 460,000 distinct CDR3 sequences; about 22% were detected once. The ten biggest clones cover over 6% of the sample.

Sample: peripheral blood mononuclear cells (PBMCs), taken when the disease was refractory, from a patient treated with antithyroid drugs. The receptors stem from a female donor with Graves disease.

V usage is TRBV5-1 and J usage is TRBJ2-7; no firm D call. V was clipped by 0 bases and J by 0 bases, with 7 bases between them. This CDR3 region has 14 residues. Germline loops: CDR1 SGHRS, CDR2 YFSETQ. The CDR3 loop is CASSLGHNSYEQYF. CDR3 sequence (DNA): TGCGCCAGCAGCTTGGGCCACAACTCCTACGAGCAGTACTTC.

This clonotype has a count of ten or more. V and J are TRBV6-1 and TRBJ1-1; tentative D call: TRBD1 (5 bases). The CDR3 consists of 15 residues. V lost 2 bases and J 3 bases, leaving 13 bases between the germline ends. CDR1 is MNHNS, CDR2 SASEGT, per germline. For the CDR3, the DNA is TGTGCCAGCAGTGAAAGGGGCCCCGGAGACACTGAAGCTTTCTTT. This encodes CASSERGPGDTEAFF.

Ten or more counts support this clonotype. The CDR3 DNA reads as TGTGCCAGCAGCACCCAATACGAGCAGTACTTC. Its protein is CASSTQYEQYF. The J gene is TRBJ2-7, the V gene TRBV11-2; unclear D gene. The germline gives CDR1 SGHAT, CDR2 FQNNGV. Trimming cost V 5 bases and J 4 bases, with 6 bases left between them. CDR3 length: 11 amino acids.

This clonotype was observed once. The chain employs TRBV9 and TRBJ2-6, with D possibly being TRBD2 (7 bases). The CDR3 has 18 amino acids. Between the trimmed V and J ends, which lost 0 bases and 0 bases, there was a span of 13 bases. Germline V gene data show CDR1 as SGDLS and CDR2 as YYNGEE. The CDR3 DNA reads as TGTGCCAGCAGCGTAGTGGGGGGGCCAAGCTCTGGGGCCAACGTCCTGACTTTC. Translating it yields CASSVVGGPSSGANVLTF.

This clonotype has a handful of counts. The CDR3 sequence is CASSKTGSLGEKLFF. DNA for the CDR3: TGTGCCAGCTCAAAAACAGGGAGTTTGGGAGAAAAACTGTTTTTT. The V and J genes are TRBV18 and TRBJ1-4, with D perhaps TRBD1 (6 bases). Germline V gene data show CDR1 as KGHSH and CDR2 as LQKENI. There are 15 residues in the CDR3. Trimming removed 5 bases at V and 8 bases at J, with 18 bases between. Complete variable domain (other parts from reference TRBV18 and TRBJ1-4): NAGVMQNPRHLVRRRGQEARLRCSPMKGHSHVYWYRQLPEEGLKFMVYLQKENIIDESGMPKERFSAEFPKEGPSILRIQQVVRGDSAAYFCASSKTGSLGEKLFFGSGTQLSVL.

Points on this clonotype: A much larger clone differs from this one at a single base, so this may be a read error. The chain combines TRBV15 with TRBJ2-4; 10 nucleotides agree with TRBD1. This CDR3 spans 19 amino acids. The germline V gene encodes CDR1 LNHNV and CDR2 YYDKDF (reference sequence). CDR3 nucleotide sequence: TGTGCCATCAGCAGAGGGGGACAGGGGTCAAACCTAGCCAAAAACATTCAGTACTTC. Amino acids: CAISRGGQGSNLAKNIQYF.

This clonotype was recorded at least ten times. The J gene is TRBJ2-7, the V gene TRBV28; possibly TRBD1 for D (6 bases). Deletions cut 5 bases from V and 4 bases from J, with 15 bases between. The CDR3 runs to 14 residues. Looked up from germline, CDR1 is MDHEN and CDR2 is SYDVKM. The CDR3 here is CASSLWGPTYEQYF. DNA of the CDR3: TGTGCCAGCAGTCTTTGGGGGCCGACGTACGAGCAGTACTTC.

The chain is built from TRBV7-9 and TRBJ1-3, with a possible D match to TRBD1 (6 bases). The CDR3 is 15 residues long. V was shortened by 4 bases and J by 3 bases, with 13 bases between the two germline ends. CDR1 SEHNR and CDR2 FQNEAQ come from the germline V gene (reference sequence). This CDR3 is CASSSNGGLGNTIYF. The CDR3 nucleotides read TGTGCCAGCAGCTCGAACGGGGGCCTTGGAAACACCATATATTTT.